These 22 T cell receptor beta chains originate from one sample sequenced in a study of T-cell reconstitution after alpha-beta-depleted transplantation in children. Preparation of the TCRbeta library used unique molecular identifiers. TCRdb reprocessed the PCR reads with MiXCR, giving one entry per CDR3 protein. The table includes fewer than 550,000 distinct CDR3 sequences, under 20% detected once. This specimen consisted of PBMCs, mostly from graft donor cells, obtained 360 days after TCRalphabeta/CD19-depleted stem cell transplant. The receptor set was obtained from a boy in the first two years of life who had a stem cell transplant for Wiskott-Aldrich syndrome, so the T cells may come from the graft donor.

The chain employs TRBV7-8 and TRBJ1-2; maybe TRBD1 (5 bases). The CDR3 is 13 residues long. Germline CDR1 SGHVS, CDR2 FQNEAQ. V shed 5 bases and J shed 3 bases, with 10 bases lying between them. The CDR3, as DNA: TGTGCCAGCAGCCTCAGGGTGGACTATGGCTACACCTTC. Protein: CASSLRVDYGYTF. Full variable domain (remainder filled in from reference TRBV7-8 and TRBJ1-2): GAGVSQSPRYKVAKRGQDVALRCDPISGHVSLFWYQQALGQGPEFLTYFQNEAQLDKSGLPSDRFFAERPEGSVSTLKIQRTQQEDSAVYLCASSLRVDYGYTFGSGTRLTVV.

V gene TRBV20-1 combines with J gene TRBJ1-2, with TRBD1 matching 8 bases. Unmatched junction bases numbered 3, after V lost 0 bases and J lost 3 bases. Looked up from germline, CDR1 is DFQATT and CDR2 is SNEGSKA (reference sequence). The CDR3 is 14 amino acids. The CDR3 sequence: CSARDRGRDYGYTF. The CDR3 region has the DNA TGCAGTGCTAGAGACAGGGGGCGCGACTATGGCTACACCTTC.

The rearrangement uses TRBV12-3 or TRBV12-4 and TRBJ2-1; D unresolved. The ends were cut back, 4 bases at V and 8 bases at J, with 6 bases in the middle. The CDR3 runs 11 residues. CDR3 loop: CASSSGDEQFF. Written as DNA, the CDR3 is TGTGCCAGCAGTTCTGGGGATGAGCAGTTCTTC.

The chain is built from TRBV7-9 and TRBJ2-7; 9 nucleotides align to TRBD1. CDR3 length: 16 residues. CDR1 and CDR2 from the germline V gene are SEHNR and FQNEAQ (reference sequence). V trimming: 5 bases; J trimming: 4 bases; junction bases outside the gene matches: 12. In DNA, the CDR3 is TGTGCCAGCAGCAACAGCCGGGACAGGGATTTTTACGAGCAGTACTTC. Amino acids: CASSNSRDRDFYEQYF.

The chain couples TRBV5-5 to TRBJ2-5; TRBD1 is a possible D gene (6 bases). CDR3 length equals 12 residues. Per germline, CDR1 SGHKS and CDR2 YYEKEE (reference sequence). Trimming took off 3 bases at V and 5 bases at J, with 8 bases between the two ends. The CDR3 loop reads CASSWTAETQYF. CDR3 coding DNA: TGTGCCAGCAGCTGGACAGCCGAGACCCAGTACTTC.

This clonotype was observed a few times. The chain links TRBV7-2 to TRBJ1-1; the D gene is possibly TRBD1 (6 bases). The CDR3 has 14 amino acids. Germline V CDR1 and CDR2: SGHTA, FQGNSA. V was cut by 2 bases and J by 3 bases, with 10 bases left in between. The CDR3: CASSLIQGYTEAFF. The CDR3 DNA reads TGTGCCAGCAGCTTAATACAGGGCTACACTGAAGCTTTCTTT.

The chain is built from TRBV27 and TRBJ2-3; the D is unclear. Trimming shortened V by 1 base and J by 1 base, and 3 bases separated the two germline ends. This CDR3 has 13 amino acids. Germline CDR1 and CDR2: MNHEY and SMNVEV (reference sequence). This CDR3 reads CASSLWRTDTQYF. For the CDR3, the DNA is TGTGCCAGCAGTTTATGGCGCACAGATACGCAGTATTTT.

CDR3 protein: CSVARPQETQYF. The CDR3 DNA is TGCAGCGTTGCGAGACCACAAGAGACCCAGTACTTC. J is TRBJ2-5 and V is TRBV29-1, with no clear D. V was cut by 4 bases and J by 2 bases, with 8 bases left in between. CDR3 size: 12 residues. CDR1 and CDR2 from the germline V gene are SQVTM and ANQGSEA. The variable domain in full, with the rest retrieved from reference TRBV29-1 and TRBJ2-5, is SAVISQKPSRDICQRGTSLTIQCQVDSQVTMMFWYRQQPGQSLTLIATANQGSEATYESGFVIDKFPISRPNLTFSTLTVSNMSPEDSSIYLCSVARPQETQYFGPGTRLLVL.

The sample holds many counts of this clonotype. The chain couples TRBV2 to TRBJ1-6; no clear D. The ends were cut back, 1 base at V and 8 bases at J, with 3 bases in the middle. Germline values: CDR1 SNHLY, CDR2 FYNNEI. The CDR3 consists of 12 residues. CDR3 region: CASSEEDSPLHF. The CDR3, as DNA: TGTGCCAGCAGTGAAGAGGATTCACCCCTCCACTTT.

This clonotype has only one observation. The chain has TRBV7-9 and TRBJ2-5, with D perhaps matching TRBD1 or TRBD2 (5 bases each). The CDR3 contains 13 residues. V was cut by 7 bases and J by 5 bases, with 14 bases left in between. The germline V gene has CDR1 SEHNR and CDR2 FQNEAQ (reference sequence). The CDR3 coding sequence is TGTGCCAGCAAATGGGACCGCCGGGAGACCCAGTACTTC. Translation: CASKWDRRETQYF.

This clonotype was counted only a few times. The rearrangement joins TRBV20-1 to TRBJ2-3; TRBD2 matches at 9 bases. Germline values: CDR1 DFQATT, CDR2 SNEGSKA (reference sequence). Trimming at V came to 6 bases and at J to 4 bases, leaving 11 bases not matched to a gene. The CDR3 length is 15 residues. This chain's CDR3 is CSAQQLAGLADTQYF. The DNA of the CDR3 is TGCAGTGCGCAACAACTAGCGGGTCTCGCAGATACGCAGTATTTT.

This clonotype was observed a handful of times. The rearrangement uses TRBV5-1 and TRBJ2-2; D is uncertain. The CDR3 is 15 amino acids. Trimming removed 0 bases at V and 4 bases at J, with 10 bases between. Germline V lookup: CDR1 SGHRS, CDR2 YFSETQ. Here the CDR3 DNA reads TGCGCCAGCAGCTTGGTCAGCGTTGGCACCGGGGAGCTGTTTTTT. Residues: CASSLVSVGTGELFF.

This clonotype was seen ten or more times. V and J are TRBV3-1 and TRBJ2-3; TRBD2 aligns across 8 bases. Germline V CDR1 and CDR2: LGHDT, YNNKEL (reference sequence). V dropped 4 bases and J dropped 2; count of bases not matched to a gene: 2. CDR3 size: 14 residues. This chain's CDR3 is CASSRTSFTDTQYF. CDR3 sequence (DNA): TGTGCCAGCAGCCGGACTAGCTTCACAGATACGCAGTATTTT.

The CDR3 reads CASSLTQGRGTDTQYF. CDR3 in DNA: TGCGCCAGCAGCTTGACACAGGGGAGGGGCACAGATACGCAGTATTTT. J is TRBJ2-3 and V is TRBV5-1; TRBD1 or TRBD2 may be the D gene (7 bases each). This CDR3 is 16 amino acids long. Trimming took 1 base from V and 1 from J, leaving 13 bases between them. Germline V gene data show CDR1 as SGHRS and CDR2 as YFSETQ.

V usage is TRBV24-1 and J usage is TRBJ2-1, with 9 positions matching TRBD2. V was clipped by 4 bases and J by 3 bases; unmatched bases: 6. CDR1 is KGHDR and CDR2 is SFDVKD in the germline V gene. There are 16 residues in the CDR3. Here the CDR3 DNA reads TGTGCCACCAGTGACTCAGCGGGAGGTTTCTACAATGAGCAGTTCTTC. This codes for CATSDSAGGFYNEQFF.

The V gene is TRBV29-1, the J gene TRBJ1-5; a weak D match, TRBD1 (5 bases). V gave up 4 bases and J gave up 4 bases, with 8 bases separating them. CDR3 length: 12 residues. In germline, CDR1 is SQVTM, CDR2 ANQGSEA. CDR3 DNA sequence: TGCAGCGTTGGAGGGGTAAATCAGCCCCAGCATTTT. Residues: CSVGGVNQPQHF.

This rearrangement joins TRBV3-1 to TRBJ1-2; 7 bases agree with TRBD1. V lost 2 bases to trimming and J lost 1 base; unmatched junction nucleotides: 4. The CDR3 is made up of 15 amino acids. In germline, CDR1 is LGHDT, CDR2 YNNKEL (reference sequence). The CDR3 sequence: CASSQYRQGNYGYTF. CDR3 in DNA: TGTGCCAGCAGCCAATACCGACAGGGTAACTATGGCTACACCTTC.

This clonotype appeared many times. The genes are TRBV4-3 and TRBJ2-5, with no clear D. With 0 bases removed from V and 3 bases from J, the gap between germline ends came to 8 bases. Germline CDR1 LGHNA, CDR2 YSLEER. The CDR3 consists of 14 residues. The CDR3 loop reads CASSQEWTEETQYF. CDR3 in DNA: TGCGCCAGCAGCCAAGAATGGACCGAAGAGACCCAGTACTTC.

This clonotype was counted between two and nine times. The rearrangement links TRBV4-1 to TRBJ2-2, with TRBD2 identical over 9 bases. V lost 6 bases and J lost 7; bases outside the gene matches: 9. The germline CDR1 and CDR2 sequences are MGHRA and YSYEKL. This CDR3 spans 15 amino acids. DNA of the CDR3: TGCGCCAGCAGTCCGGGACTAGCCCCTATCGGGGAGCTGTTTTTT. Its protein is CASSPGLAPIGELFF.

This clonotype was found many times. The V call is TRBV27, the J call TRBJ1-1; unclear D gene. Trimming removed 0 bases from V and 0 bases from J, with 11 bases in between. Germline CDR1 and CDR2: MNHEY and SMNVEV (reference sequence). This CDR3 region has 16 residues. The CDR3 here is CASSLSPRTVNTEAFF. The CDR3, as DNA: TGTGCCAGCAGTTTATCTCCCAGGACGGTGAACACTGAAGCTTTCTTT.

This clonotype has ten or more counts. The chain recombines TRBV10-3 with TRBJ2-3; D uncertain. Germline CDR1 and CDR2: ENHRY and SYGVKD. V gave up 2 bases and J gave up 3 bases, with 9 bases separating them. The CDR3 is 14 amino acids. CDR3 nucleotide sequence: TGTGCCATCAGTGAGGTCAGTTTGACAGATACGCAGTATTTT. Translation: CAISEVSLTDTQYF.

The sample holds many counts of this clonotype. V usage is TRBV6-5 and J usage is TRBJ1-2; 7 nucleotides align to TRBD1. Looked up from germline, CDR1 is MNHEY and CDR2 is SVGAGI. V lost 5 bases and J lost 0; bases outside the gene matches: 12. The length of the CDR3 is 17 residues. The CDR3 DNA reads TGTGCCAGCAGTCTCCTCGGGACAGCTGTACCTAACTATGGCTACACCTTC. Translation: CASSLLGTAVPNYGYTF.